This T cell receptor (beta chain) was profiled in a study of shared clonotypes between healthy human individuals. The CDR3 totals 13 residues. Trimming left V 4 bases short and J 2 bases short, with 8 bases between. CDR1 is KGHSH and CDR2 is LQKENI in the germline V gene. Per sorted-subset replicate PCR, input was approximately 200 ng DNA, representing tens of thousands of T cell genomes. The data were produced by immunoSEQ multiplex PCR, yet TCRdb's version contains in-frame clones alone and is incomplete. The sample holds 950,000 to 1,300,000 clones, about 80% seen once. The sample comprised memory CD4+ T cells sorted from blood. Subset defined: CD45RA-negative fraction. This chain links TRBV18 with TRBJ1-2, with a possible D match to TRBD1 (5 bases). The origin of this receptor is a man younger than 35 in good health. In DNA form, the CDR3 reads TGTGCCAGCTCACGGGACGGGAACTATGGCTACACCTTC. This encodes CASSRDGNYGYTF.